The 6 T cell receptor beta chains below were found in one sample sequenced in a study of cytotoxic CD8 clonotypes in ibrutinib-treated CLL (dated by TCRdb to the early 2020s). The label giving this sample's time point can be read as: progressive disease on ibrutinib. The library came from the immunoSEQ multiplex PCR assay. TCRdb holds this immuneACCESS table with in-frame rearrangements only. Some clones are missing; in checked studies, unresolved V genes explain under half, and the rest has no known cause. The sample profile shows fewer than 300,000 clones; approximately 76% of them were found once. The top ten hold about 5.3% of the sample. The sequences come from PBMCs, collected at disease progression, from a patient treated with ibrutinib. All receptors come from a human donor with chronic lymphocytic leukemia.

This clone was seen a handful of times. The chain joins TRBV5-1 to TRBJ2-3; 11 bases match TRBD2. The J segment lost 6 bases and the V segment lost 0 bases, leaving 9 bases of the junction unmatched. Germline values: CDR1 SGHRS, CDR2 YFSETQ. The CDR3 extends over 17 amino acids. CDR3 in amino acids: CASSLAGLAENGDTQYF. The CDR3 region has the DNA TGCGCCAGCAGCTTGGCGGGACTAGCGGAAAACGGGGATACGCAGTATTTT.

This chain uses TRBV9 with TRBJ2-2; 7 bases agree with TRBD2. Trimming removed 6 bases from V and 6 bases from J; junction bases left unmatched: 5. The germline gives CDR1 SGDLS, CDR2 YYNGEE. CDR3 length: 13 residues. The CDR3: CASNGGDAGELFF. The CDR3 DNA sequence: TGTGCCAGCAATGGGGGGGACGCCGGGGAGCTGTTTTTT.

The chain has TRBV2 and TRBJ2-7; D may be TRBD2 (5 bases). Looked up from germline, CDR1 is SNHLY and CDR2 is FYNNEI. This CDR3 region has 14 residues. V shed 5 bases and J shed 2 bases, with 13 bases lying between them. The CDR3 DNA is TGTGCCAGCAGTTCGGCCGGGAACGCCTACGAGCAGTACTTC. The encoded protein is CASSSAGNAYEQYF. The full variable domain, in which reference TRBV2 and TRBJ2-7 provide the parts outside the CDR3, is EPEVTQTPSHQVTQMGQEVILRCVPISNHLYFYWYRQILGQKVEFLVSFYNNEISEKSEIFDDQFSVERPDGSNFTLKIRSTKLEDSAMYFCASSSAGNAYEQYFGPGTRLTVT.

The chain combines TRBV6-5 with TRBJ2-7; 9 nucleotides align to TRBD1. The CDR3 runs to 14 residues. The V segment lost 5 bases and the J segment 2 bases; nucleotides outside the gene matches: 4. Germline CDR1 reads MNHEY; CDR2 reads SVGAGI. CDR3 protein: CASSIRDRAYEQYF. CDR3 sequence (DNA): TGTGCCAGCAGTATCCGGGACAGGGCCTACGAGCAGTACTTC.

V gene TRBV6-1 combines with J gene TRBJ2-5; 11 bases fit TRBD1. Germline V lookup: CDR1 MNHNS, CDR2 SASEGT. Trimming cost V 10 bases and J 1 base; bases outside gene matches: 5. The CDR3 spans 14 residues. In nucleotides, the CDR3 is TGTGCCACCCCGGACAGGGGGCGCCAAGAGACCCAGTACTTC. This translates into CATPDRGRQETQYF.

The rearrangement uses TRBV11-2 and TRBJ2-3; 9 bases match TRBD2. Unmatched junction bases numbered 6, after V lost 4 bases and J lost 1 base. The CDR3 consists of 16 residues. Per germline, CDR1 SGHAT and CDR2 FQNNGV. This chain's CDR3 is CASSSLAGIGTDTQYF. CDR3 nucleotides: TGTGCCAGCAGCTCCCTAGCGGGAATTGGCACAGATACGCAGTATTTT.